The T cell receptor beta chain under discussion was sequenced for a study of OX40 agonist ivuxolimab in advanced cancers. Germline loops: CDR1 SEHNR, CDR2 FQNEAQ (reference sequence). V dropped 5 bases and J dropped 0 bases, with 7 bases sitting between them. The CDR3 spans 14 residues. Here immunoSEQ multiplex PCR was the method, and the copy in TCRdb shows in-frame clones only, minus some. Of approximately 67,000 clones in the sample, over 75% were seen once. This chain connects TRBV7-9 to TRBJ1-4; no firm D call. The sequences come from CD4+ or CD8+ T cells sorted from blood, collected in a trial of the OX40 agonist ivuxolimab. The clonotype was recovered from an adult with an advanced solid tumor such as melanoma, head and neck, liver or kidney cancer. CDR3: CASSIHATNEKLFF. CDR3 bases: TGTGCCAGCAGCATACACGCAACTAATGAAAAACTGTTTTTT.